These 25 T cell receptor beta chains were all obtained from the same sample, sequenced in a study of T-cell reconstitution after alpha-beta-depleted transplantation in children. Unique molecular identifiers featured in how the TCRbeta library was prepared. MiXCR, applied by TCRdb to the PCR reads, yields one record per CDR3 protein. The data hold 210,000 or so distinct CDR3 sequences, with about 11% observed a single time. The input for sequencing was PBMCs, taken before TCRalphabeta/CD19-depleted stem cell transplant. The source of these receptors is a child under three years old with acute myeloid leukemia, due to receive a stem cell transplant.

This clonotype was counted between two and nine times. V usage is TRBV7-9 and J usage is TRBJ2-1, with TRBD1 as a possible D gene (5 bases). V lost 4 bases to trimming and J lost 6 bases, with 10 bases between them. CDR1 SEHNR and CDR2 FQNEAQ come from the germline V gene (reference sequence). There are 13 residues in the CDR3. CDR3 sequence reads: CASSSQQGNEQFF. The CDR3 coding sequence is TGTGCCAGCAGCTCCCAGCAGGGCAATGAGCAGTTCTTC.

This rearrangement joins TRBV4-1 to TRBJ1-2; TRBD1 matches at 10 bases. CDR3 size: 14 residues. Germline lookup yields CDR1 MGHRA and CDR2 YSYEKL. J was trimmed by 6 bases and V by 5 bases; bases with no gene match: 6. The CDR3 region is CASSGRDRGNGYTF. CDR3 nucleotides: TGCGCCAGCAGCGGAAGGGACAGGGGCAATGGCTACACCTTC.

The CDR3 here is CSARVSGGGGYEQYF. The CDR3 nucleotides read TGCAGTGCTAGAGTTTCAGGGGGCGGTGGCTACGAGCAGTACTTC. The J gene is TRBJ2-7, the V gene TRBV20-1; TRBD1 matches 8 bases. J lost 3 bases, V lost 1 base, and 8 bases had no gene match. This CDR3 region has 15 residues. Per germline, CDR1 DFQATT and CDR2 SNEGSKA (reference sequence).

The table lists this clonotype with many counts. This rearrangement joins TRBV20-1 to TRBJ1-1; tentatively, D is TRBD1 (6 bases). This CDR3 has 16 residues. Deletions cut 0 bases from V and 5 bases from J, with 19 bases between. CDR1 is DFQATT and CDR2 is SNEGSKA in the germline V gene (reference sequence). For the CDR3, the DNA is TGCAGTGCTAGAGATGACAGGTTGGGTCGTAGGACTGAAGCTTTCTTT. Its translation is CSARDDRLGRRTEAFF.

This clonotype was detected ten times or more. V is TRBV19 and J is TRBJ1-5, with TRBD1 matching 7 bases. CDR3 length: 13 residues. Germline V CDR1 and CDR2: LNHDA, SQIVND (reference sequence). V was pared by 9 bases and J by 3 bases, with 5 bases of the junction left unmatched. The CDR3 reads CASQDRPNQPQHF. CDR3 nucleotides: TGTGCCAGCCAGGACAGGCCCAATCAGCCCCAGCATTTT. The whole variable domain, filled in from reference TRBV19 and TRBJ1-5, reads DGGITQSPKYLFRKEGQNVTLSCEQNLNHDAMYWYRQDPGQGLRLIYYSQIVNDFQKGDIAEGYSVSREKKESFPLTVTSAQKNPTAFYLCASQDRPNQPQHFGDGTRLSIL.

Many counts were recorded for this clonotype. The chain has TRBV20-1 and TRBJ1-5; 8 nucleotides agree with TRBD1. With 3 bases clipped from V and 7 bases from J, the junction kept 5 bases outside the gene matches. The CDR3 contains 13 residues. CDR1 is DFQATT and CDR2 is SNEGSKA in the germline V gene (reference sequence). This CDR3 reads CSASATGDQPQHF. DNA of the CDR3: TGCAGTGCTAGCGCGACAGGGGACCAGCCCCAGCATTTT.

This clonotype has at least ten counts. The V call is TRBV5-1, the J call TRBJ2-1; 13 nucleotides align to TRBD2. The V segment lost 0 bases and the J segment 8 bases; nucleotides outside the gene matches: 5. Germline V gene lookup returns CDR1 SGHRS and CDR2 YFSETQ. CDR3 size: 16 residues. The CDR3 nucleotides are TGCGCCAGCAGCTTGGTTGGACTAGCGGGAGATTATGAGCAGTTCTTC. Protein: CASSLVGLAGDYEQFF. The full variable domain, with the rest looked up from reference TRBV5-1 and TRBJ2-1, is KAGVTQTPRYLIKTRGQQVTLSCSPISGHRSVSWYQQTPGQGLQFLFEYFSETQRNKGNFPGRFSGRQFSNSRSEMNVSTLELGDSALYLCASSLVGLAGDYEQFFGPGTRLTVL.

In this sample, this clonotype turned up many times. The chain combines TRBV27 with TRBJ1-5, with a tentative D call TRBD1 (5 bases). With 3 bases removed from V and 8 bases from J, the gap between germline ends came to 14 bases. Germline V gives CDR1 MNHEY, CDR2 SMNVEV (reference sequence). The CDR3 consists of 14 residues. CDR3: CASSFSGSGEPQHF. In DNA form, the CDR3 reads TGTGCCAGCAGTTTCTCAGGGTCGGGAGAGCCCCAGCATTTT.

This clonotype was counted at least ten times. The CDR3 loop is CASSLPPPGQGESEAFF. Written as DNA, the CDR3 is TGTGCCAGCAGCTTACCGCCTCCGGGACAGGGAGAATCTGAAGCTTTCTTT. V gene TRBV7-8 combines with J gene TRBJ1-1; 9 nucleotides match TRBD1. CDR3 length: 17 residues. CDR1 is SGHVS, CDR2 FQNEAQ, per germline. After removal of 2 bases from V and 6 bases from J, the junction contained 13 bases not matched to a gene.

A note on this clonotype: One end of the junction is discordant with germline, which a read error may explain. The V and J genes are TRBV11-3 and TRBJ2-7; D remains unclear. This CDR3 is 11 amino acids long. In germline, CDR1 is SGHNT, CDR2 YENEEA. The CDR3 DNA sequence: TGTGCCAGCTCGATGAACTACGCGCAGTACTTC. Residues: CASSMNYAQYF.

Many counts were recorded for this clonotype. The CDR3 nucleotides are TGCGCCAGCAGCTCCCAGACAGCCAGAGACACTGAAGCTTTCTTT. Its translation is CASSSQTARDTEAFF. The chain has TRBV5-1 and TRBJ1-1; D may be TRBD1 (5 bases). The germline CDR1 and CDR2 sequences are SGHRS and YFSETQ. The CDR3 has 15 amino acids. Trimming removed 3 bases from V and 3 bases from J, with 15 bases in between.

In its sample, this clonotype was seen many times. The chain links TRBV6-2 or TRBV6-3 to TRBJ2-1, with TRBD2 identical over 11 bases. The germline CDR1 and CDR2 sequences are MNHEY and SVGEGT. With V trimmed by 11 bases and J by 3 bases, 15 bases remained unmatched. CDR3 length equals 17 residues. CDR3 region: CASLPGASGRFYNEQFF. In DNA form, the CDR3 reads TGTGCCTCACTGCCCGGGGCTAGCGGGAGGTTCTACAATGAGCAGTTCTTC.

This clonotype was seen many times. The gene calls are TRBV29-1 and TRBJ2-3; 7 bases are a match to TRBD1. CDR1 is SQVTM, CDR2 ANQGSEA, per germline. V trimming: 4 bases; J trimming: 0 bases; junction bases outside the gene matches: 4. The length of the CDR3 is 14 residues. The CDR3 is CSVVNRGSTDTQYF. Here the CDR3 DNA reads TGCAGCGTTGTCAACAGGGGTAGCACAGATACGCAGTATTTT.

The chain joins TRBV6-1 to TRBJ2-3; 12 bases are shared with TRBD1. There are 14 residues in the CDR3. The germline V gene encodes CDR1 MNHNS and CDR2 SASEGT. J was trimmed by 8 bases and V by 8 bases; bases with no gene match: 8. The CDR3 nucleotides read TGTGCCAGCGCCTGGGACAGGGGGCCGGGTACGCAGTATTTT. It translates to CASAWDRGPGTQYF.

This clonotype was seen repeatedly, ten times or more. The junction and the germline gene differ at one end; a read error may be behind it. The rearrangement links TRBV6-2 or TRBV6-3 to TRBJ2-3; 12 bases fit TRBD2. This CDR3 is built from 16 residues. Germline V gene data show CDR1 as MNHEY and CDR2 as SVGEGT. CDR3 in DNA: TGTGCCAGCAGCTACTCCGGACTAGCGGGAACAGATACGCAGTATTTT. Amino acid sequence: CASSYSGLAGTDTQYF.

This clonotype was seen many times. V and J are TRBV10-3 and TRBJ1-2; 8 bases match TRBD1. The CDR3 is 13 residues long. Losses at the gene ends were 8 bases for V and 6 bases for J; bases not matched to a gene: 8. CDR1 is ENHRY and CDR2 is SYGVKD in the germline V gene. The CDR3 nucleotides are TGTGCCATCGCAGAGACAGGGGATAATGGCTACACCTTC. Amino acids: CAIAETGDNGYTF.

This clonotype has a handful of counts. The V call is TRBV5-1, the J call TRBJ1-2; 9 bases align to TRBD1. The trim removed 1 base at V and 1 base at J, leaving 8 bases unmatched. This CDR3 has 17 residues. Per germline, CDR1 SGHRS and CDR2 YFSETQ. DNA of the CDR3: TGCGCCAGCAGCTTGATCCCGGACAGGGGCGATAACTATGGCTACACCTTC. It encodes CASSLIPDRGDNYGYTF. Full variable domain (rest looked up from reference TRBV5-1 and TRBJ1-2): KAGVTQTPRYLIKTRGQQVTLSCSPISGHRSVSWYQQTPGQGLQFLFEYFSETQRNKGNFPGRFSGRQFSNSRSEMNVSTLELGDSALYLCASSLIPDRGDNYGYTFGSGTRLTVV.

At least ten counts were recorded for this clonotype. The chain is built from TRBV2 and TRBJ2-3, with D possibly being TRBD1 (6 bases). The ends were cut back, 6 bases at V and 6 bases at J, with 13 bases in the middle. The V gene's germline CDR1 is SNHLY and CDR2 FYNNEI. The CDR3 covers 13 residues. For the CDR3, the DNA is TGTGCCAGCAGAGGACAGACCATGGATACGCAGTATTTT. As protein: CASRGQTMDTQYF.

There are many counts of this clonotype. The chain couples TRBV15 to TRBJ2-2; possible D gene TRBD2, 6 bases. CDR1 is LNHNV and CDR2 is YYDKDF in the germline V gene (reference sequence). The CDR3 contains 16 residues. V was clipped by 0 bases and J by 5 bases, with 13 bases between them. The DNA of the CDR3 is TGTGCCACCAGCAGAGATTTAACTAGCCTGACCGGGGAGCTGTTTTTT. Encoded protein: CATSRDLTSLTGELFF.

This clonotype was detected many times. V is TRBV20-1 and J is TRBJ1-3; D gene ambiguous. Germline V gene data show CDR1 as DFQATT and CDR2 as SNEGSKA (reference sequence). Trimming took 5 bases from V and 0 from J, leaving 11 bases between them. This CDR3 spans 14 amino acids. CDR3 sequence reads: CSAPDPRSGNTIYF. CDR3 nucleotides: TGCAGTGCTCCCGACCCGCGCTCTGGAAACACCATATATTTT.

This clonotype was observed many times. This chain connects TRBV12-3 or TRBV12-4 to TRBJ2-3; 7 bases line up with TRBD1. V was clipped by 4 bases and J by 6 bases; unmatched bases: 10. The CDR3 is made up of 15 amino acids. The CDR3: CASSSTGLQLDTQYF. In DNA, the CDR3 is TGTGCCAGCAGTTCGACAGGGCTGCAGCTGGATACGCAGTATTTT.

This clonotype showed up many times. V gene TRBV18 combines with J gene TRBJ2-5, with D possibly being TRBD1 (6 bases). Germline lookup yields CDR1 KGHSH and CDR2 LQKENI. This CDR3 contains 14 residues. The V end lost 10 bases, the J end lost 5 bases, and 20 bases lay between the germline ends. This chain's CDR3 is CAIYRDPYEETQYF. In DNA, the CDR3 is TGTGCCATCTACAGGGACCCCTATGAGGAGACCCAGTACTTC.

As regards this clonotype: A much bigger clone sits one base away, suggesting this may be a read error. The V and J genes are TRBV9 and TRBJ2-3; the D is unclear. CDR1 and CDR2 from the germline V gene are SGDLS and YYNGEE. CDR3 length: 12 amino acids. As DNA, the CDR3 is TGTACCAGCAGCGTCATTACAGATACGCAGTATTTT. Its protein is CTSSVITDTQYF.

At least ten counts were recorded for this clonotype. CDR3: CASSLPTSNEQFF. The DNA for the CDR3 is TGTGCCAGCAGTCTCCCGACTAGCAATGAGCAGTTCTTC. V usage is TRBV6-2 or TRBV6-3 and J usage is TRBJ2-1; the D gene is possibly TRBD2 (6 bases). Germline V CDR1 and CDR2: MNHEY, SVGEGT. CDR3 length: 13 amino acids. The V gene lost 5 bases and the J gene lost 6 bases, with 11 bases spanning the gap.

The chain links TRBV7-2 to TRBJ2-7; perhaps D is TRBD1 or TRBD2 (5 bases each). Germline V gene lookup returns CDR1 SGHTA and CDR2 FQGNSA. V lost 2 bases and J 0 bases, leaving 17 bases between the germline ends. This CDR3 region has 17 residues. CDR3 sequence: CASSLYGGWGPSYEQYF. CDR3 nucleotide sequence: TGTGCCAGCAGCTTATACGGAGGTTGGGGACCCTCCTACGAGCAGTACTTC. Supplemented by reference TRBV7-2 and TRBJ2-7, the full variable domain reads GAGVSQSPSNKVTEKGKDVELRCDPISGHTALYWYRQSLGQGLEFLIYFQGNSAPDKSGLPSDRFSAERTGGSVSTLTIQRTQQEDSAVYLCASSLYGGWGPSYEQYFGPGTRLTVT.